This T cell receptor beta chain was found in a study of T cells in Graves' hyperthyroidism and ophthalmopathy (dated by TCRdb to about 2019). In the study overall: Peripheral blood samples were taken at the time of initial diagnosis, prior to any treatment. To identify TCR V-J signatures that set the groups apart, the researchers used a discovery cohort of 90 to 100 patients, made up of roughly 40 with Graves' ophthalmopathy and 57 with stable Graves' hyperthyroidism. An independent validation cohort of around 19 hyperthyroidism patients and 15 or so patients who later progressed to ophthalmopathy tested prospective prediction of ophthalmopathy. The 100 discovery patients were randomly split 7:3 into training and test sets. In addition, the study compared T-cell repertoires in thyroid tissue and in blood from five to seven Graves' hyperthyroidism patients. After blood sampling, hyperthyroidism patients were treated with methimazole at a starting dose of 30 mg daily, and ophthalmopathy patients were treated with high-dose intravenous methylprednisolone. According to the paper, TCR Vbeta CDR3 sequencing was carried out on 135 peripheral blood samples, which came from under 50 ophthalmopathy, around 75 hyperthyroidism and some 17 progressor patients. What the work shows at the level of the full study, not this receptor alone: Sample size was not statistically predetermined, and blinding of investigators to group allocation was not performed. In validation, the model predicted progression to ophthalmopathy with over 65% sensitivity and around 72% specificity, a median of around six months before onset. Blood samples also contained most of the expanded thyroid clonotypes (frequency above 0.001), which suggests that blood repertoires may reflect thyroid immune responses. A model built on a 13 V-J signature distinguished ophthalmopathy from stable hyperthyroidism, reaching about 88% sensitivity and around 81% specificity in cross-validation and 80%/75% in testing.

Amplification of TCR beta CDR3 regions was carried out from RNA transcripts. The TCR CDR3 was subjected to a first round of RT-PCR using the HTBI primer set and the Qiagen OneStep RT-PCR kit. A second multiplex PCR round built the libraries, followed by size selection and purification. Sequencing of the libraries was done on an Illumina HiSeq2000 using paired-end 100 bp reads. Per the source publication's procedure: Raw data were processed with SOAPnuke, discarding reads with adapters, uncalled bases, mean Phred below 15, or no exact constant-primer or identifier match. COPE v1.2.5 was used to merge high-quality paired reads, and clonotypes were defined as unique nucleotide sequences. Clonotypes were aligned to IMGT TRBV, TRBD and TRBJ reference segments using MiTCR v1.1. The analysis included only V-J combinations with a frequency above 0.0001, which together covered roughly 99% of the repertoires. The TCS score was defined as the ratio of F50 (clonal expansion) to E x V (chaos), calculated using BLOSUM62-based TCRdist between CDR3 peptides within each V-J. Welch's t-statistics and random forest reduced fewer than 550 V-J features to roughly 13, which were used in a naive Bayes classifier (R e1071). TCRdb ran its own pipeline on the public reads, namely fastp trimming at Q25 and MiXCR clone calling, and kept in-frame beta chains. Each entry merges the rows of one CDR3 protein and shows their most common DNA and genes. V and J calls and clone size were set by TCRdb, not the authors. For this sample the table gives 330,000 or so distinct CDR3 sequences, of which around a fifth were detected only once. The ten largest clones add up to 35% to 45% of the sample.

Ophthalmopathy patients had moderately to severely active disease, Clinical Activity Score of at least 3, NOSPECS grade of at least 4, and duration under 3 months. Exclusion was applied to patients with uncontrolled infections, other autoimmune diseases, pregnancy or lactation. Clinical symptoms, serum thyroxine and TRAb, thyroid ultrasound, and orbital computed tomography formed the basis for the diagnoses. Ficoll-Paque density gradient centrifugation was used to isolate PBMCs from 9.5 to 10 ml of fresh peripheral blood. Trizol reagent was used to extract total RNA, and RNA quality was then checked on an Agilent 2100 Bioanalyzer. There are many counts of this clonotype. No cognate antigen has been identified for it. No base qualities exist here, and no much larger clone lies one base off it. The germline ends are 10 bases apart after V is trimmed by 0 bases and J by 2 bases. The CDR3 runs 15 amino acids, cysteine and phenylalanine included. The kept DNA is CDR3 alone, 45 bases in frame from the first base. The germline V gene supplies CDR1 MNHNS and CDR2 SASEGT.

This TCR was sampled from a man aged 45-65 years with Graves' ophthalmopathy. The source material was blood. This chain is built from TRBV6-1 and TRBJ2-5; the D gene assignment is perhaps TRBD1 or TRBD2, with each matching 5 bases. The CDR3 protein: CASSEAGTYQETQYF. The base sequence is TGTGCCAGCAGTGAAGCCGGGACGTATCAAGAGACCCAGTACTTC.